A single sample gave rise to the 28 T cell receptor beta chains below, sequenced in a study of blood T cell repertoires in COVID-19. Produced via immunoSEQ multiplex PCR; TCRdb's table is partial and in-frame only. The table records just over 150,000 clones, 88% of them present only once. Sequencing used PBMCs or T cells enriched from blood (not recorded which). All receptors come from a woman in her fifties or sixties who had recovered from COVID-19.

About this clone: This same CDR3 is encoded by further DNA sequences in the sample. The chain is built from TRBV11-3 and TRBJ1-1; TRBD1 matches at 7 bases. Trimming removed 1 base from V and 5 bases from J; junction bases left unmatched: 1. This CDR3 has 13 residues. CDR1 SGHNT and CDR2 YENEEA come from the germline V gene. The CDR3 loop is CASSLAQGTEAFF. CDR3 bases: TGTGCCAGCAGCTTAGCACAGGGGACTGAAGCTTTCTTT.

The CDR3 here is CASSLKVEGSLGYTF. CDR3 sequence (DNA): TGTGCCAGCAGCTTAAAGGTAGAGGGATCCCTTGGCTACACCTTC. This chain connects TRBV7-2 to TRBJ1-2; D call uncertain. Trimming took 2 bases from V and 7 from J, leaving 17 bases between them. Germline CDR1 SGHTA, CDR2 FQGNSA. The CDR3 is made up of 15 amino acids. The full variable domain, its missing parts supplied by reference TRBV7-2 and TRBJ1-2, is GAGVSQSPSNKVTEKGKDVELRCDPISGHTALYWYRQSLGQGLEFLIYFQGNSAPDKSGLPSDRFSAERTGGSVSTLTIQRTQQEDSAVYLCASSLKVEGSLGYTFGSGTRLTVV.

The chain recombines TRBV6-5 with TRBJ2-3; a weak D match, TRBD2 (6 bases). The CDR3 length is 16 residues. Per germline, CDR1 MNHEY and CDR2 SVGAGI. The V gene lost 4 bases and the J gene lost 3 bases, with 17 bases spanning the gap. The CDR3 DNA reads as TGTGCCAGCAGTTCCTTTTCGGGGGTGCCGACAGATACGCAGTATTTT. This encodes CASSSFSGVPTDTQYF.

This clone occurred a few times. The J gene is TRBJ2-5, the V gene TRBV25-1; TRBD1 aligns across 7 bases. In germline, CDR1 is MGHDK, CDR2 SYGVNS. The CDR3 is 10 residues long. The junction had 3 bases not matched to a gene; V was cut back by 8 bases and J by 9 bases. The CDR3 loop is CASRQGAQYF. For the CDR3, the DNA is TGTGCCAGCCGACAGGGAGCCCAGTACTTC. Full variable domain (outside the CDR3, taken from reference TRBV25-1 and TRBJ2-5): EADIYQTPRYLVIGTGKKITLECSQTMGHDKMYWYQQDPGMELHLIHYSYGVNSTEKGDLSSESTVSRIRTEHFPLTLESARPSHTSQYLCASRQGAQYFGPGTRLLVL.

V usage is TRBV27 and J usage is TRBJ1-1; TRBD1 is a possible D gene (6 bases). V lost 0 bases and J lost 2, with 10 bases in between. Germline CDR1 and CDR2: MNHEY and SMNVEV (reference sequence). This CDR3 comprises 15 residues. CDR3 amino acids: CASSLSPQGNTEAFF. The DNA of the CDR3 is TGTGCCAGCAGTTTATCCCCACAGGGTAACACTGAAGCTTTCTTT.

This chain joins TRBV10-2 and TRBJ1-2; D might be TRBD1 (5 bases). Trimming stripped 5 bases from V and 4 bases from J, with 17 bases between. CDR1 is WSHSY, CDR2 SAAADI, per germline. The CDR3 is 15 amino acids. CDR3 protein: CASSPGPSGAYGYTF. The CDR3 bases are TGCGCCAGCAGTCCGGGTCCCTCTGGGGCCTATGGCTACACCTTC.

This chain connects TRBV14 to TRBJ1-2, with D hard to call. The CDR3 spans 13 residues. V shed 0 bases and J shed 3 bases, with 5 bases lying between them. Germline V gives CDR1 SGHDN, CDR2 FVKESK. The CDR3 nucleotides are TGTGCCAGCAGCCAAGAGTCTGACTATGGCTACACCTTC. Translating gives CASSQESDYGYTF.

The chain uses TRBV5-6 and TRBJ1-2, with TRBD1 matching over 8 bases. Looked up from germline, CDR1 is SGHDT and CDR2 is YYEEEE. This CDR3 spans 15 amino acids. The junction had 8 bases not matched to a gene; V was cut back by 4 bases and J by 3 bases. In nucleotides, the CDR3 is TGTGCCAGCAGCATAGACAGGGGCCCCTACTATGGCTACACCTTC. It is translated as CASSIDRGPYYGYTF.

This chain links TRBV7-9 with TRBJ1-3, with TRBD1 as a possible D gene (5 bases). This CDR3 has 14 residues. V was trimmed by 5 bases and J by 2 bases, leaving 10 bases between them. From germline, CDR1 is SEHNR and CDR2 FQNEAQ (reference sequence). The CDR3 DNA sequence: TGTGCCAGCAGCCAACAGGTTACTGGAAACACCATATATTTT. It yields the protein CASSQQVTGNTIYF.

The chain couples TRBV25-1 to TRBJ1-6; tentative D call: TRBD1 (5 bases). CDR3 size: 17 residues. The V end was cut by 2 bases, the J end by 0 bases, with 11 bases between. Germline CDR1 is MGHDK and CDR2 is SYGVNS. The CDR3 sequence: CASSEGGGSSYNSPLHF. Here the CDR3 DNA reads TGTGCCAGCAGTGAAGGCGGGGGGAGCTCCTATAATTCACCCCTCCACTTT.

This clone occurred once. The CDR3 DNA reads as TGTGCCAGCAGCTCGAGACAGGGGGAGAACACTGAAGCTTTCTTT. This codes for CASSSRQGENTEAFF. The V gene is TRBV13, the J gene TRBJ1-1; TRBD1 agrees at 9 bases. Germline CDR1 reads PRHDT; CDR2 reads FYEKMQ (reference sequence). This CDR3 has 15 residues. Unmatched junction bases numbered 4, after V lost 4 bases and J lost 1 base.

This chain's CDR3 is CASSLTGPDTQYF. The CDR3 nucleotides are TGTGCCAGCAGCTTGACAGGACCAGATACGCAGTATTTT. The chain has TRBV11-2 and TRBJ2-3; the D gene is possibly TRBD1 (6 bases). The CDR3 has 13 residues. Trimming took off 3 bases at V and 4 bases at J, with 8 bases between the two ends. Germline CDR1 reads SGHAT; CDR2 reads FQNNGV.

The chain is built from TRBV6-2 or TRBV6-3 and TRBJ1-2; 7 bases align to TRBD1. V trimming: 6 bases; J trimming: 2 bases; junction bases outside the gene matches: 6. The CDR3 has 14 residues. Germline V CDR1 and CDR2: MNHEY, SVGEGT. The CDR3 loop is CASSLDRTNYGYTF. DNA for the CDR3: TGTGCCAGCAGCCTGGACAGGACCAACTATGGCTACACCTTC.

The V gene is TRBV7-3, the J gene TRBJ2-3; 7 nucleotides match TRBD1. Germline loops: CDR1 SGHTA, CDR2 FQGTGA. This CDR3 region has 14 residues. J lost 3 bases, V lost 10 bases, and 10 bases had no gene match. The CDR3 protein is CANPRDRGTDTQYF. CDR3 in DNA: TGTGCCAACCCCCGGGACAGAGGAACAGATACGCAGTATTTT.

CDR3 coding DNA: TGTGCCAGCAGGTTAAACTATGGCTACACCTTC. Translated: CASRLNYGYTF. The chain couples TRBV6-5 to TRBJ1-2; D gene unclear. Trimming cost V 6 bases and J 2 bases, with 4 bases left between them. Germline lookup yields CDR1 MNHEY and CDR2 SVGAGI. The CDR3 loop spans 11 amino acids.

CDR3 DNA: TGTGCCAGCAGCTTAGCCCTACTTCACGGAGAGACCCAGTACTTC. It yields the protein CASSLALLHGETQYF. The chain is built from TRBV7-2 and TRBJ2-5, with no clear D. The V gene's germline CDR1 is SGHTA and CDR2 FQGNSA. This CDR3 spans 15 amino acids. V was shortened by 0 bases and J by 4 bases, with 12 bases between the two germline ends. The full variable domain, with the rest looked up from reference TRBV7-2 and TRBJ2-5, is GAGVSQSPSNKVTEKGKDVELRCDPISGHTALYWYRQSLGQGLEFLIYFQGNSAPDKSGLPSDRFSAERTGGSVSTLTIQRTQQEDSAVYLCASSLALLHGETQYFGPGTRLLVL.

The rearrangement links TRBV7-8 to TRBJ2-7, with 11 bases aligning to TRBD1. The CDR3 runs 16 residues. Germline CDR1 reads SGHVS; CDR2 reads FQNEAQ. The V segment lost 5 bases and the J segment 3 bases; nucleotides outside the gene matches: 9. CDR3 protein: CASSPGRGTGGYEQYF. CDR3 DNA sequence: TGTGCCAGCAGCCCAGGTCGTGGGACAGGGGGCTACGAGCAGTACTTC. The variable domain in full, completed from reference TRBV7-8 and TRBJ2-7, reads GAGVSQSPRYKVAKRGQDVALRCDPISGHVSLFWYQQALGQGPEFLTYFQNEAQLDKSGLPSDRFFAERPEGSVSTLKIQRTQQEDSAVYLCASSPGRGTGGYEQYFGPGTRLTVT.

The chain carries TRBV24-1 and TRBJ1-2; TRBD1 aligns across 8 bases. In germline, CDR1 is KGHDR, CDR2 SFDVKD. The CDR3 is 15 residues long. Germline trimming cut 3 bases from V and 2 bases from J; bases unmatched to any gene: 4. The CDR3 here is CATSDQGAGNYGYTF. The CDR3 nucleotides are TGTGCCACCAGTGATCAGGGGGCTGGAAACTATGGCTACACCTTC.

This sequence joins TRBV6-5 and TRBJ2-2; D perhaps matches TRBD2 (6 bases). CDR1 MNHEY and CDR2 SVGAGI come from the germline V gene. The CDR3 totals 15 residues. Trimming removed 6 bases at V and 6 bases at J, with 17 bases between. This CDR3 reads CASRPRMGGSGELFF. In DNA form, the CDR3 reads TGTGCCAGCAGGCCTCGGATGGGGGGATCCGGGGAGCTGTTTTTT.

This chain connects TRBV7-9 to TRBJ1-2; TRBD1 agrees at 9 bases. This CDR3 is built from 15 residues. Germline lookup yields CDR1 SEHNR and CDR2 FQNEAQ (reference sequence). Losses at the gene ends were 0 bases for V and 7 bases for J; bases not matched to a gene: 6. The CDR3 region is CASSLALGQGGGYTF. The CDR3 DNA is TGTGCCAGCAGCTTAGCTTTGGGACAGGGTGGTGGCTACACCTTC.

CDR3 amino acids: CASNSRGLDEQFF. The CDR3 bases are TGTGCCAGCAATTCGCGGGGGTTGGATGAGCAGTTCTTC. The chain is built from TRBV2 and TRBJ2-1; 7 bases match TRBD2. V lost 7 bases to trimming and J lost 8 bases; unmatched junction nucleotides: 8. Germline V gives CDR1 SNHLY, CDR2 FYNNEI. The CDR3 is 13 amino acids.

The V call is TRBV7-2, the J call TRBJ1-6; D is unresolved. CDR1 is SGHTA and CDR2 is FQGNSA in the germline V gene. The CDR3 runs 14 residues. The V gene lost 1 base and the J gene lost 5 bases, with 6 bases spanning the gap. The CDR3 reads CASSLGPNNSPLHF. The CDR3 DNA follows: TGTGCCAGCAGCTTAGGGCCGAATAATTCACCCCTCCACTTT. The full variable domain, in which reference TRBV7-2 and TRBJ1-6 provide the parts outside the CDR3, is GAGVSQSPSNKVTEKGKDVELRCDPISGHTALYWYRQSLGQGLEFLIYFQGNSAPDKSGLPSDRFSAERTGGSVSTLTIQRTQQEDSAVYLCASSLGPNNSPLHFGNGTRLTVT.

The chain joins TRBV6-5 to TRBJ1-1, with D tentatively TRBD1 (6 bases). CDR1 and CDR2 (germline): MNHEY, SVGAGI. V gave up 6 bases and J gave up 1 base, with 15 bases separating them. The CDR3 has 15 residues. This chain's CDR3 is CASRPRTASNTEAFF. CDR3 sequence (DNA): TGTGCCAGCAGGCCCAGGACAGCGTCGAACACTGAAGCTTTCTTT.

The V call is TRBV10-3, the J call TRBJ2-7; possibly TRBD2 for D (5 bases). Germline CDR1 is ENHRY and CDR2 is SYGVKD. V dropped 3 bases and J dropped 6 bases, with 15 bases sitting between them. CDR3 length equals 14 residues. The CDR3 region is CAISDPPSEGEQYF. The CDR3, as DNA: TGTGCCATCAGTGATCCTCCGAGTGAGGGCGAGCAGTACTTC.

The DNA of the CDR3 is TGTGCCAGCAGCCCCCGGGACAGGGGGCTATCAACTAATGAAAAACTGTTTTTT. Protein: CASSPRDRGLSTNEKLFF. The V and J genes are TRBV7-3 and TRBJ1-4; 12 bases map to TRBD1. From germline, CDR1 is SGHTA and CDR2 FQGTGA. There are 18 residues in the CDR3. V lost 5 bases and J lost 0; bases outside the gene matches: 7.

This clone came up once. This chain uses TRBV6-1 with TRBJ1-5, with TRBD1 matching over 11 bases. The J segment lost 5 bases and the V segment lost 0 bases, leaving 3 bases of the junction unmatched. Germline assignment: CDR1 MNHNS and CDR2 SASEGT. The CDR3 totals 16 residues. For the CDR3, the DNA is TGTGCCAGCAGTGAAGCAGGGACAGGGGGGGATCAGCCCCAGCATTTT. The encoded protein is CASSEAGTGGDQPQHF.

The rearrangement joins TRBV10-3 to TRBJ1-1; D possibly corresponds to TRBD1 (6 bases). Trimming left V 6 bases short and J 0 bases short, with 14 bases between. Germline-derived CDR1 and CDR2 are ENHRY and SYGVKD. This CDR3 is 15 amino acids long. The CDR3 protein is CAISREQGLNTEAFF. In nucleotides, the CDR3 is TGTGCCATCAGCCGAGAACAGGGCCTGAACACTGAAGCTTTCTTT.

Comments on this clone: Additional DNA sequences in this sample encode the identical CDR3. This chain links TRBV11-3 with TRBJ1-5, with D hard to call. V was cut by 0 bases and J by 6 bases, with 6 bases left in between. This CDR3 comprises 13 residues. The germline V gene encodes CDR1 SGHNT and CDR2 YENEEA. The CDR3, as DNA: TGTGCCAGCAGCTTAGATCCCGGTCAGCCCCAGCATTTT. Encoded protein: CASSLDPGQPQHF.